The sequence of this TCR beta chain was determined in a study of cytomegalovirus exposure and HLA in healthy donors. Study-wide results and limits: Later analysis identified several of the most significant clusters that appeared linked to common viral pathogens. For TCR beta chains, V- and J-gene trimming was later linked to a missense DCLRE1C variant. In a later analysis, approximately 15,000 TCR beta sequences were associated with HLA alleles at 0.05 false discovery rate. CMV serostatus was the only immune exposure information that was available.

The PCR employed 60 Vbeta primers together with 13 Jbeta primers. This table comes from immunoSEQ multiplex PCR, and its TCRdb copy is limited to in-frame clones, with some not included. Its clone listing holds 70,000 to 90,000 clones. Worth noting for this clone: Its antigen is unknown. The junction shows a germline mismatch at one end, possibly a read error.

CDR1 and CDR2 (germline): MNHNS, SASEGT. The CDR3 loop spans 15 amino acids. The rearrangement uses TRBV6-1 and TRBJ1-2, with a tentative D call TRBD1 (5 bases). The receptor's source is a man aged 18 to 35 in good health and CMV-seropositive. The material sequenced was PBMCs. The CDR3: CAGSEAPPRDYGYTF. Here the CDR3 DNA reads TGTGCCGGCAGTGAAGCTCCACCCAGGGACTATGGCTACACCTTC.